The clone carrying this T cell receptor beta chain was seen more than once but under ten times. Its antigen is undetermined. The sample belongs to a study of T cell repertoires in cytomegalovirus infection. Study-level information: Through public TCR beta signatures, both CMV infection and matching HLA type were indicated.

V was clipped by 6 bases and J by 4 bases, with 7 bases between them. This CDR3 comprises 11 residues. Germline V gene data show CDR1 as ENHRY and CDR2 as SYGVKD. Study-wide results and limits: Dominating the ex vivo response were TCR beta clonotypes that were CMV-specific and HLA-C-restricted. Accumulated public TCR beta family frequency recognized individuals carrying CMV together with the relevant HLA.

TCRdb used MiXCR to reprocess the reads, holding one entry per CDR3 protein. The sample lists under 800,000 distinct CDR3 sequences; roughly a quarter were seen once. The sample was CD8+ T cells from PBMCs. The clonotype originates from a human donor in good health (CMV status not recorded). Some clones in this sample may be carry-over from other donors' samples. This chain joins TRBV10-3 and TRBJ2-7, with a tentative D call TRBD1 (5 bases). CDR3 DNA: TGTGCCATCAGCCAGGGATACGAGCAGTACTTC. Amino acids: CAISQGYEQYF.